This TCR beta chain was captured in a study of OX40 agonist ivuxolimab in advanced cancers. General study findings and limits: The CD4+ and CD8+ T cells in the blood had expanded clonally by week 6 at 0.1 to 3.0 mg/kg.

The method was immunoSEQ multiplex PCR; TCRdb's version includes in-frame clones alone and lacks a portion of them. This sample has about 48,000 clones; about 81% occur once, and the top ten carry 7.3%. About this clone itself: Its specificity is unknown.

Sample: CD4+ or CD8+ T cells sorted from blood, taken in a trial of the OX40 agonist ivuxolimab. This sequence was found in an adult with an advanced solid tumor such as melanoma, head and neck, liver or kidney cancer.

CDR3 amino acids: CASGGDDYGYTF. The DNA for the CDR3 is TGTGCCAGCGGGGGGGATGACTATGGCTACACCTTC. The chain carries TRBV6-1 and TRBJ1-2; D might be TRBD1 (5 bases). The CDR3 length is 12 residues. The germline V gene encodes CDR1 MNHNS and CDR2 SASEGT. Between the trimmed V and J ends, which lost 8 bases and 3 bases, there was a span of 10 bases.